This TCR beta chain was identified in a study of regulatory T cells in long-lasting Graves disease. For this clonotype: Antigen specificity is unknown.

Construction of TCR beta libraries relied on iRepertoire HTBI primers and on Arm-PCR targeting CDR3 regions. MiXCR, applied by TCRdb to the multiplex PCR reads, yields one record per CDR3 protein. The sample carries a few hundred thousand distinct CDR3 sequences, around 24% recorded once. The time point: persistent/refractory GD, antithyroid drugs over 5 years with positive TRAb. Preparation of the TCR library used RNA extracted from PBMCs. General study points: Clonotypes that were public and shared totalled a few thousand in persistent patients versus approximately 970 in new patients.

This receptor was identified in a female donor with Graves disease. The sample was peripheral blood mononuclear cells (PBMCs), taken when the disease was refractory, from a patient treated with antithyroid drugs.

CDR3 sequence reads: CASSQGYRDSFSYEQYF. DNA for the CDR3: TGTGCCAGCAGCCAAGGATATCGAGACTCTTTCTCCTACGAGCAGTACTTC. J is TRBJ2-7 and V is TRBV3-1; D gene ambiguous. Germline assignment: CDR1 LGHDT and CDR2 YNNKEL (reference sequence). CDR3 length equals 17 residues. Deletions cut 1 base from V and 0 bases from J, with 16 bases between.